This T cell receptor (beta chain) emerged from a study of blood T cell repertoires in COVID-19. Germline CDR1 reads LNHDA; CDR2 reads SQIVND (reference sequence). V lost 6 bases and J 5 bases, leaving 13 bases between the germline ends. This CDR3 spans 13 amino acids. The sample holds one count of this clone. Repertoires were generated with immunoSEQ multiplex PCR, while TCRdb's copy carries only in-frame clones and drops some. Of about 250,000 clones listed, 65% to 90% were seen once; the top ten hold about 16%. This clonotype was sampled from a man between 18 and 29 years old who had recovered from COVID-19. Sequences were obtained from PBMCs or T cells enriched from blood (not recorded which). The chain employs TRBV19 and TRBJ1-1; D may be TRBD1 (5 bases). The CDR3, as DNA: TGTGCCAGTAGAGGGCGGGGGAATACTGAAGCTTTCTTT. Protein: CASRGRGNTEAFF.